Listed below are T cell receptor beta chains from one sample, sequenced in a study of shared clonotypes between healthy human individuals. TCRdb keeps only in-frame clones here, not all; method: immunoSEQ multiplex PCR. The repertoire consists of over a million clones, with more than 75% occurring once and the leading ten covering roughly 0.56%. Sample: memory CD4+ T cells from PBMCs. All receptors derive from a young man in good health. Some clones in this sample may be carry-over from other donors' samples. CDR3s leave out the opening cysteine and the closing phenylalanine or tryptophan. Only some rows state a clone size, as once, few, many or a class for expanded clones.

>NA|TRBV5-4|TRBJ2-1
ASSPPAGGYNEQF
>NA|TRBV5-4|TRBJ2-7
ASSLDPRRDEQY
>NA|TRBV13|TRBJ2-5
ASSLDRLQETQY
>many|TRBV5-4|TRBJ2-2
ASSLGGGTGELF
>NA|TRBV27|TRBJ2-7
ASSPLAGGAREQY
>few|TRBV30|TRBJ1-2
AWSQRGYGYT
>NA|TRBV7-2|TRBJ2-6
ASGPSGANVLT
>NA|TRBV7-3|TRBJ2-7
ASSASGSPYEQY
>NA|TRBV5-1|TRBJ2-3
ASSLLPLSTDTQY
>NA|TRBV5-4|NA
ASTSTTEFYEQY
>once|TRBV2|TRBJ2-5
ASSEGEGFRETQY
>NA|TRBV10-3|TRBJ2-7
AISGTGTTYEQY
>NA|TRBV5-1|TRBJ2-2
ASSLLASNTGELF
>once|TRBV7-9|TRBJ2-5
ASSLEGIRARGTQY
>NA|TRBV5-4|TRBJ2-2
ASSRVDRDTGELF
>NA|TRBV2|TRBJ1-5
ASGGAGQPQH
>NA|TRBV9|TRBJ2-2
ASSPQGAYTGELF
>many|TRBV2|TRBJ1-1
ASWGDRRTEAF
>NA|TRBV9|TRBJ2-1
ASSVRSTRNNEQF
>many|TRBV18|TRBJ1-1
ASCIHRNTEAF
>NA|TRBV11-2|TRBJ2-3
ASSPIAGGSTDTQY
>NA|TRBV15|TRBJ2-5
ATSRGSGGQETQY
>NA|TRBV11-2|TRBJ2-5
ASSRSRGGGETQY
>few|TRBV11-2|TRBJ2-5
ASSSPEGAGETQY
>NA|TRBV11-3|TRBJ2-3
ASSLGGGHSTDTQY
>NA|TRBV5-8|TRBJ1-3
ASSVDRERNTIY
>NA|TRBV10-3|TRBJ1-4
AISDPGTATNEKLF
>NA|TRBV9|TRBJ2-3
ASSAALGITDTQY
>NA|TRBV5-1|TRBJ2-1
ASSLVLSYNEQF
>NA|TRBV10-3|TRBJ2-2
AISNLAGTNTGELF
>once|TRBV11-2|TRBJ2-3
ASSYLIGGVGLTDTQY
>many|TRBV2|TRBJ1-3
ASSPGSRGNTIY
>NA|TRBV27|TRBJ2-1
ATQAGRSYNEQF
>few|TRBV27|TRBJ1-1
ASSLQGGNTEAF
>NA|TRBV5-6|TRBJ2-1
ASSRQGQRYNEQF
>NA|TRBV6-6|NA
ASSTRHEQY
>NA|TRBV30|TRBJ2-1
AWTPAGALKNNEQF
>once|TRBV6-1|TRBJ2-1
ASSEGNWSGRRNEQF
>NA|TRBV7-9|TRBJ2-1
ASSLDRGYNEQF
>NA|TRBV28|TRBJ2-1
ASGLGTYNEQF
>NA|TRBV28|TRBJ2-7
ASSSGTGLHEQY
>NA|TRBV18|TRBJ1-4
ASSPGQIEREKLF
>NA|TRBV9|TRBJ2-4
ASSVSGSAKNIQY
>few|TRBV7-9|TRBJ2-7
ASSARQGIVNEQY
>NA|TRBV15|TRBJ2-7
ATTNVGPGEQY
>NA|TRBV28|TRBJ1-1
ASMRLAAF
>NA|TRBV5-4|TRBJ2-1
ASSLSLQGSSYNEQF
>NA|TRBV2|TRBJ2-3
ASRLAGGTDTQY